This entry lists 23 T cell receptor beta chains sequenced from one sample in a study of cytomegalovirus exposure and HLA in healthy donors. In the PCR, 60 Vbeta and 13 Jbeta primers were used. The protocol was immunoSEQ multiplex PCR, while the TCRdb copy is restricted to in-frame clones and leaves out a portion. Of more than 110,000 clones in the sample, more than 65% were seen once. The sequenced sample consisted of PBMCs. The receptors shown here come from a woman in her 30s in good health and CMV-seronegative.

This sequence joins TRBV7-3 and TRBJ2-7; weak D call: TRBD2 (6 bases). This CDR3 region has 15 residues. Trimming removed 4 bases at V and 0 bases at J, with 13 bases between. Germline V lookup: CDR1 SGHTA, CDR2 FQGTGA. CDR3 nucleotide sequence: TGTGCCAGCAGCTATGGGGGAGGCGGCTCCTACGAGCAGTACTTC. Its translation: CASSYGGGGSYEQYF.

This clone has a handful of counts. The chain combines TRBV2 with TRBJ2-5, with D uncertain. Germline assignment: CDR1 SNHLY and CDR2 FYNNEI. The V end was cut by 3 bases, the J end by 5 bases, with 7 bases between. The CDR3 contains 12 residues. CDR3 sequence reads: CASSEAVETQYF. The CDR3 nucleotides are TGTGCCAGCAGTGAGGCCGTGGAGACCCAGTACTTC.

This chain connects TRBV9 to TRBJ1-1, with D perhaps TRBD1 (6 bases). Germline-derived CDR1 and CDR2 are SGDLS and YYNGEE. CDR3 length: 15 amino acids. V was cut by 0 bases and J by 1 base, with 10 bases left in between. The CDR3 sequence: CASSVGGGANTEAFF. DNA of the CDR3: TGTGCCAGCAGCGTAGGCGGGGGGGCGAACACTGAAGCTTTCTTT.

The chain is built from TRBV7-2 and TRBJ2-4, with TRBD2 as a possible D gene (5 bases). This CDR3 spans 16 amino acids. Per the germline V gene, CDR1 is SGHTA and CDR2 is FQGNSA. Trimming shortened V by 2 bases and J by 7 bases, and 18 bases separated the two germline ends. The CDR3 DNA reads as TGTGCCAGCAGCTTAAGCGTTAGTGCCGGGATCAACATTCAGTACTTC. It yields the protein CASSLSVSAGINIQYF.

V usage is TRBV7-3 and J usage is TRBJ1-1; no reliable D call. V was clipped by 5 bases and J by 1 base, with 8 bases between them. Germline CDR1 is SGHTA and CDR2 is FQGTGA. This CDR3 is built from 13 residues. The DNA for the CDR3 is TGTGCCAGCAGCCTACAGCCGAACACTGAAGCTTTCTTT. Translation gives CASSLQPNTEAFF. Combining the CDR3 with reference TRBV7-3 and TRBJ1-1 gives the whole variable domain GAGVSQTPSNKVTEKGKYVELRCDPISGHTALYWYRQSLGQGPEFLIYFQGTGAADDSGLPNDRFFAVRPEGSVSTLKIQRTERGDSAVYLCASSLQPNTEAFFGQGTRLTVV.

The rearrangement links TRBV28 to TRBJ2-5; the match to TRBD1 covers 9 bases. The CDR3 has 13 residues. Germline V gives CDR1 MDHEN, CDR2 SYDVKM. V was clipped by 7 bases and J by 2 bases; unmatched bases: 2. This CDR3 reads CASKGQGQETQYF. CDR3 DNA: TGTGCCAGCAAGGGACAGGGACAAGAGACCCAGTACTTC.

The chain is built from TRBV6-5 and TRBJ2-7; the match to TRBD1 covers 10 bases. From germline, CDR1 is MNHEY and CDR2 SVGAGI. This CDR3 has 15 amino acids. J lost 1 base, V lost 11 bases, and 11 bases had no gene match. As DNA, the CDR3 is TGTGCCGTAAAGAAGGGGACAGGGGATTCCTACGAGCAGTACTTC. Its protein product is CAVKKGTGDSYEQYF.

This chain connects TRBV27 to TRBJ1-2; D gene uncertain. The CDR3 covers 14 residues. Germline assignment: CDR1 MNHEY and CDR2 SMNVEV (reference sequence). V gave up 7 bases and J gave up 4 bases, with 16 bases separating them. In nucleotides, the CDR3 is TGTGCCAGCACCCCCTCTGGCGGCGGCTATGGCTACACCTTC. Its protein product is CASTPSGGGYGYTF.

The chain is built from TRBV27 and TRBJ2-1, with a weak D call TRBD2 (5 bases). Germline V gene data show CDR1 as MNHEY and CDR2 as SMNVEV (reference sequence). V shed 3 bases and J shed 3 bases, with 12 bases lying between them. This CDR3 is built from 15 residues. In nucleotides, the CDR3 is TGTGCCAGCAGTTTTTCCGGGGAGATCTACAATGAGCAGTTCTTC. This sequence encodes CASSFSGEIYNEQFF.

Concerning this clone: Since no conserved phenylalanine or tryptophan closes the CDR3, a read error is the likely cause. The DNA is omitted, as the CDR3 cannot be located on it reliably, and the CDR3 follows TCRdb's listing. V is TRBV9 and J is TRBJ2-4; TRBD2 reflects the table's D call only, with no check against the DNA. 8 amino acids form the CDR3, both terminal residues included. Germline lookup yields CDR1 SGDLS and CDR2 YYNGEE. The CDR3 loop is CASSVGGA.

Only one count was recorded for this clone. This chain connects TRBV30 to TRBJ1-1, with D tentatively TRBD1 (5 bases). This CDR3 has 13 amino acids. The germline V and J ends were trimmed by 2 bases and 5 bases, with 12 bases remaining between them. The germline V gene has CDR1 GTSNPN and CDR2 SVGIG (reference sequence). The DNA for the CDR3 is TGTGCCTGGAGTTGGGGGGATGGAACTGAAGCTTTCTTT. Encoded protein: CAWSWGDGTEAFF.

This chain links TRBV30 with TRBJ1-2; possibly TRBD1 for D (5 bases). The CDR3 length is 15 residues. V lost 7 bases, J lost 2 bases, and 20 bases lay in between. Germline V gene data show CDR1 as GTSNPN and CDR2 as SVGIG (reference sequence). In DNA, the CDR3 is TGTGCCTCCCTAGGGGCCAGATCCCTCAACTATGGCTACACCTTC. It is translated as CASLGARSLNYGYTF.

The chain has TRBV6-1 and TRBJ1-1; 7 nucleotides line up with TRBD1. The V gene's germline CDR1 is MNHNS and CDR2 SASEGT. The CDR3 spans 14 residues. With 6 bases clipped from V and 4 bases from J, the junction kept 8 bases outside the gene matches. CDR3 nucleotides: TGTGCCAGCAGACCCGGGACAGAGAGCACTGAAGCTTTCTTT. Amino acids: CASRPGTESTEAFF.

The CDR3 sequence is CASTRGGASTDTQYF. The CDR3 nucleotides are TGTGCCAGCACCCGGGGGGGGGCAAGCACAGATACGCAGTATTTT. This chain joins TRBV5-4 and TRBJ2-3; 8 bases map to TRBD2. V was clipped by 6 bases and J by 0 bases; unmatched bases: 6. Germline loops: CDR1 SGHNT, CDR2 YYREEE (reference sequence). The CDR3 totals 15 residues.

The chain joins TRBV6-5 to TRBJ2-7; TRBD2 matches 14 bases. J lost 5 bases, V lost 5 bases, and 5 bases had no gene match. This CDR3 region has 15 residues. CDR1 is MNHEY and CDR2 is SVGAGI in the germline V gene. CDR3 protein: CASSRTSGGSDEQYV. CDR3 bases: TGTGCCAGCAGTCGGACTAGCGGGGGGTCGGACGAGCAGTACGTC.

V and J are TRBV4-1 and TRBJ2-1; TRBD2 matches at 8 bases. Germline loops: CDR1 MGHRA, CDR2 YSYEKL. Trimming cost V 0 bases and J 2 bases; bases outside gene matches: 6. The CDR3 runs to 17 residues. The CDR3 region has the DNA TGCGCCAGCAGCCAAGATGGCGGGAGGTTCACCTACAATGAGCAGTTCTTC. Encoded protein: CASSQDGGRFTYNEQFF.

J is TRBJ2-1 and V is TRBV5-1; 9 bases match TRBD2. The CDR3 consists of 16 residues. Germline loops: CDR1 SGHRS, CDR2 YFSETQ. V shed 4 bases and J 0 bases; nucleotides not matched to a gene: 5. The CDR3 loop is CASSQNSGSSYNEQFF. DNA for the CDR3: TGCGCCAGCAGCCAGAATAGCGGGAGCTCCTACAATGAGCAGTTCTTC.

V usage is TRBV28 and J usage is TRBJ2-1; 13 bases are a match to TRBD2. After removal of 7 bases from V and 5 bases from J, the junction contained 11 bases not matched to a gene. This CDR3 is built from 17 residues. Germline loops: CDR1 MDHEN, CDR2 SYDVKM. CDR3 amino acids: CASTPGLAGFYHNEQFF. CDR3 nucleotides: TGTGCCAGCACCCCGGGACTAGCGGGATTTTACCACAATGAGCAGTTCTTC. Together with reference TRBV28 and TRBJ2-1, the CDR3 gives the full variable domain: DVKVTQSSRYLVKRTGEKVFLECVQDMDHENMFWYRQDPGLGLRLIYFSYDVKMKEKGDIPEGYSVSREKKERFSLILESASTNQTSMYLCASTPGLAGFYHNEQFFGPGTRLTVL.

J is TRBJ2-1 and V is TRBV7-3, with D possibly matching TRBD1 (5 bases). The CDR3 is 13 residues long. V was pared by 1 base and J by 12 bases, with 13 bases between. Germline CDR1 SGHTA, CDR2 FQGTGA. The CDR3 is CASSLSSQQGQFF. CDR3 DNA sequence: TGTGCCAGCAGCTTAAGCTCACAGCAGGGGCAGTTCTTC.

This clone was counted between two and nine times. The DNA for the CDR3 is TGTGCCAGCTCACCAGGGCCGAACACTGAAGCTTTCTTT. Its translation: CASSPGPNTEAFF. This rearrangement joins TRBV18 to TRBJ1-1; D gene unclear. The CDR3 contains 13 residues. CDR1 and CDR2 from the germline V gene are KGHSH and LQKENI. V was shortened by 2 bases and J by 1 base, with 5 bases between the two germline ends.

The rearrangement joins TRBV7-9 to TRBJ2-1; perhaps TRBD2 as D (6 bases). V was trimmed by 8 bases and J by 4 bases, leaving 12 bases between them. Germline V CDR1 and CDR2: SEHNR, FQNEAQ (reference sequence). This CDR3 is 13 amino acids long. CDR3 region: CASGREPYNEQFF. The CDR3 nucleotides are TGTGCCAGCGGGCGGGAACCTTACAATGAGCAGTTCTTC.

This clone was seen just once. V gene TRBV5-5 combines with J gene TRBJ2-2; D is uncertain. From germline, CDR1 is SGHKS and CDR2 YYEKEE (reference sequence). The CDR3 consists of 14 residues. The V end was cut by 0 bases, the J end by 2 bases, with 5 bases between. In nucleotides, the CDR3 is TGTGCCAGCAGCTTGGATCCAAACACCGGGGAGCTGTTTTTT. This translates into CASSLDPNTGELFF.

The chain employs TRBV7-6 and TRBJ2-1, with 7 bases matching TRBD1. After removal of 5 bases from V and 6 bases from J, the junction contained 10 bases not matched to a gene. This CDR3 region has 15 residues. Germline CDR1 and CDR2: SGHVS and FNYEAQ. CDR3 sequence (DNA): TGTGCCAGCAGCCTAAATTACAGGGGTTCCAATGAGCAGTTCTTC. Residues: CASSLNYRGSNEQFF. The full variable domain, completed using reference TRBV7-6 and TRBJ2-1, is GAGVSQSPRYKVTKRGQDVALRCDPISGHVSLYWYRQALGQGPEFLTYFNYEAQQDKSGLPNDRFSAERPEGSISTLTIQRTEQRDSAMYRCASSLNYRGSNEQFFGPGTRLTVL.